These 2 T cell receptor beta chains were all obtained from the same sample, sequenced in a study of cytomegalovirus exposure and HLA in healthy donors. In the PCR, 60 Vbeta and 13 Jbeta primers were used. Clones were sequenced by immunoSEQ multiplex PCR, and TCRdb holds only the in-frame ones, with some missing. The sample consists of about 270,000 clones, around two thirds of them appearing once. The sample taken for sequencing was PBMCs. The receptor set was obtained from a female donor in good health and CMV-seronegative.

The gene calls are TRBV7-9 and TRBJ2-6; perhaps TRBD1 as D (6 bases). This CDR3 comprises 16 residues. V was trimmed by 5 bases and J by 2 bases, leaving 13 bases between them. The germline V gene has CDR1 SEHNR and CDR2 FQNEAQ (reference sequence). The CDR3 protein is CASSPFTGPGANVLTF. CDR3 DNA: TGTGCCAGCAGCCCGTTCACAGGGCCTGGGGCCAACGTCCTGACTTTC. The variable domain in full, with the rest retrieved from reference TRBV7-9 and TRBJ2-6, is DTGVSQNPRHKITKRGQNVTFRCDPISEHNRLYWYRQTLGQGPEFLTYFQNEAQLEKSRLLSDRFSAERPKGSFSTLEIQRTEQGDSAMYLCASSPFTGPGANVLTFGAGSRLTVL.

This chain links TRBV18 with TRBJ2-3; weak D call: TRBD1 (6 bases). Trimming stripped 2 bases from V and 3 bases from J, with 12 bases between. This CDR3 comprises 15 residues. Germline CDR1 KGHSH, CDR2 LQKENI. The DNA for the CDR3 is TGTGCCAGCTCACCAGAACAGGGTACGACAGATACGCAGTATTTT. Amino acids: CASSPEQGTTDTQYF.